This record covers a single T cell receptor (beta chain). This record comes from a study of blood T cell repertoires in COVID-19. The overall study: The United States, Italy and Spain supplied acute and convalescent COVID-19 samples.

CDR1 and CDR2 (germline): SGHNT, YYREEE (reference sequence). Trimming removed 5 bases at V and 2 bases at J, with 4 bases between. CDR3 length equals 12 residues. The protocol was immunoSEQ multiplex PCR, while the TCRdb copy is restricted to in-frame clones and leaves out a portion. The sample carries some 150,000 clones, around four fifths recorded once. The clonotype comes from a woman aged 40 to 50 with active or convalescent COVID-19. The sequenced material came from peripheral blood. V gene TRBV5-4 combines with J gene TRBJ2-2; unclear D gene. CDR3 nucleotides: TGTGCCAGCAGGGCAAACACCGGGGAGCTGTTTTTT. Its protein product is CASRANTGELFF. The variable domain in full, completed from reference TRBV5-4 and TRBJ2-2, reads ETGVTQSPTHLIKTRGQQVTLRCSSQSGHNTVSWYQQALGQGPQFIFQYYREEENGRGNFPPRFSGLQFPNYSSELNVNALELDDSALYLCASRANTGELFFGEGSRLTVL.